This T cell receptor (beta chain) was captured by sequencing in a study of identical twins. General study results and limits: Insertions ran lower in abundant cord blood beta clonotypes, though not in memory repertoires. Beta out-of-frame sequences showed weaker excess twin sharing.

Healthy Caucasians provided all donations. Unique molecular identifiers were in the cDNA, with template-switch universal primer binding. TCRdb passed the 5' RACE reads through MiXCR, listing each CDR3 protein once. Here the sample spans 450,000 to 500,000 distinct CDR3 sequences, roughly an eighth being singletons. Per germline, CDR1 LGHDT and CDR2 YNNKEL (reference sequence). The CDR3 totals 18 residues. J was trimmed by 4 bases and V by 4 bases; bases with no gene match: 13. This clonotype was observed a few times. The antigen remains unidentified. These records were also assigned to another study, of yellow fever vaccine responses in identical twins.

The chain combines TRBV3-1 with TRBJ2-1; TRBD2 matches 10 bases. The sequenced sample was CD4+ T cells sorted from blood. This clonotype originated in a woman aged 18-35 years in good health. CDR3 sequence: CASSPLLIAGGIYNEQFF. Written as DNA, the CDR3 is TGTGCCAGCAGCCCTCTCCTTATAGCGGGGGGAATATACAATGAGCAGTTCTTC.